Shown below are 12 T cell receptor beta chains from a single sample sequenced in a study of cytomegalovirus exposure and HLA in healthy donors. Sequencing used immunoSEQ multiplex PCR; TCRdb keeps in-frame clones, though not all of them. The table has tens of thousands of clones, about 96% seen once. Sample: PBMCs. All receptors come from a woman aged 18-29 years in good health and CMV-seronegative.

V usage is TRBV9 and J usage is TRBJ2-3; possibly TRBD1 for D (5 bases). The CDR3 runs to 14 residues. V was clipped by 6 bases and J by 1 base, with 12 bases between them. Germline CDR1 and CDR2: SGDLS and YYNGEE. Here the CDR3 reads CASTVGPGTDTQYF. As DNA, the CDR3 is TGTGCCAGCACGGTGGGGCCGGGCACAGATACGCAGTATTTT. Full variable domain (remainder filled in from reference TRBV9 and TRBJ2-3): DSGVTQTPKHLITATGQRVTLRCSPRSGDLSVYWYQQSLDQGLQFLIQYYNGEERAKGNILERFSAQQFPDLHSELNLSSLELGDSALYFCASTVGPGTDTQYFGPGTRLTVL.

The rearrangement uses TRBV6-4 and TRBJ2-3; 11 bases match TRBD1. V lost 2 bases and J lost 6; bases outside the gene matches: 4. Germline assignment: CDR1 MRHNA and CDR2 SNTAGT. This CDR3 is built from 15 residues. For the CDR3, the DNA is TGTGCCAGCAGTGACGGGACAGGGGGGCTGGATACGCAGTATTTT. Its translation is CASSDGTGGLDTQYF.

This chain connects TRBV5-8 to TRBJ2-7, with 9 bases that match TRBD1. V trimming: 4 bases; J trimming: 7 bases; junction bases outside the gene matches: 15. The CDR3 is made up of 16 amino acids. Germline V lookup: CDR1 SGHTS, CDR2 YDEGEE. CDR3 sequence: CASSIGTGRGGGEQYF. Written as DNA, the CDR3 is TGTGCCAGCAGCATAGGGACAGGGAGGGGGGGCGGAGAGCAGTACTTC.

The CDR3 loop is CASSQASGTRGETQYF. Here the CDR3 DNA reads TGCGCCAGCAGCCAAGCCTCCGGGACTAGAGGGGAGACCCAGTACTTC. The chain links TRBV4-1 to TRBJ2-5; 8 bases line up with TRBD2. CDR3 size: 16 residues. With 1 base clipped from V and 5 bases from J, the junction kept 9 bases outside the gene matches. The germline V gene has CDR1 MGHRA and CDR2 YSYEKL.

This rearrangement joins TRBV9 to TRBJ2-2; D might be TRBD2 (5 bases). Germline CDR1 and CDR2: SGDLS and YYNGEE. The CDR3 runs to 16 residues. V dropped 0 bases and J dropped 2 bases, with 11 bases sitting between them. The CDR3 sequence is CASSVVRRPNTGELFF. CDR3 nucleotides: TGTGCCAGCAGCGTAGTGCGGAGGCCTAACACCGGGGAGCTGTTTTTT.

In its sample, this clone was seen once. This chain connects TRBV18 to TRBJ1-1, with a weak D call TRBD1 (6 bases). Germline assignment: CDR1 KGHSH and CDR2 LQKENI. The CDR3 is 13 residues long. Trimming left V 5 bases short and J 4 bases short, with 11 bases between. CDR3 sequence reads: CASSGRGGTEAFF. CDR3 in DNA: TGTGCCAGCTCAGGCAGGGGTGGCACTGAAGCTTTCTTT.

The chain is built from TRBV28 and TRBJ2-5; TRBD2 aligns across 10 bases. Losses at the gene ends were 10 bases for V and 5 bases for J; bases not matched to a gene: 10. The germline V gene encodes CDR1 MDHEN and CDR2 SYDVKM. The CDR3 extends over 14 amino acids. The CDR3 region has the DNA TGTGCCACCGAAGCGGGAGGGCCGGGGGAGACCCAGTACTTC. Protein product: CATEAGGPGETQYF. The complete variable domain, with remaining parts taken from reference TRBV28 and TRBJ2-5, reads DVKVTQSSRYLVKRTGEKVFLECVQDMDHENMFWYRQDPGLGLRLIYFSYDVKMKEKGDIPEGYSVSREKKERFSLILESASTNQTSMYLCATEAGGPGETQYFGPGTRLLVL.

CDR3 loop: CASSPLNQPQHF. The CDR3, as DNA: TGTGCCAGCAGTCCCCTCAATCAGCCCCAGCATTTT. The V call is TRBV28, the J call TRBJ1-5; unclear D gene. V lost 5 bases, J lost 3 bases, and 5 bases lay in between. CDR1 and CDR2 from the germline V gene are MDHEN and SYDVKM. This CDR3 is 12 amino acids long.

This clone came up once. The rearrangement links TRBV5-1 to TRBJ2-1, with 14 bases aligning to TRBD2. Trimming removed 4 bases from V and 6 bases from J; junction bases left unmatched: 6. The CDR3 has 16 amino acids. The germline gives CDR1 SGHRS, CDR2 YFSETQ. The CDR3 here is CASSIGLAGGPNEQFF. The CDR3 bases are TGCGCCAGCAGCATTGGACTAGCGGGAGGCCCCAATGAGCAGTTCTTC.

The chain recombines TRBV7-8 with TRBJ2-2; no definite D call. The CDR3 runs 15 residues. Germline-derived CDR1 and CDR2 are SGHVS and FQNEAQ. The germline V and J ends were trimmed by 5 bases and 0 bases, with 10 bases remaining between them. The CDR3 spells CASSPRVPNTGELFF. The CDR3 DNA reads TGTGCCAGCAGCCCCCGGGTACCGAACACCGGGGAGCTGTTTTTT.

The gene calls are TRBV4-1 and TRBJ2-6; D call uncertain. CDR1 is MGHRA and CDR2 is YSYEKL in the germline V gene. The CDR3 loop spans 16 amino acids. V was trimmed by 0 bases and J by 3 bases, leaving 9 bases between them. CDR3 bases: TGCGCCAGCAGCCAAGATCACGGGTTTGGGGCCAACGTCCTGACTTTC. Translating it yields CASSQDHGFGANVLTF.

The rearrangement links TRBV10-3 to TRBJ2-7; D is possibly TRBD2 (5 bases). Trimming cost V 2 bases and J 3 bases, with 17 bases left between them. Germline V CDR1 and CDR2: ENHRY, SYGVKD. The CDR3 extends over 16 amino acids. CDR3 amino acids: CAISEPPSWASYEQYF. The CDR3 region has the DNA TGTGCCATCAGTGAGCCCCCTAGCTGGGCCAGCTACGAGCAGTACTTC.